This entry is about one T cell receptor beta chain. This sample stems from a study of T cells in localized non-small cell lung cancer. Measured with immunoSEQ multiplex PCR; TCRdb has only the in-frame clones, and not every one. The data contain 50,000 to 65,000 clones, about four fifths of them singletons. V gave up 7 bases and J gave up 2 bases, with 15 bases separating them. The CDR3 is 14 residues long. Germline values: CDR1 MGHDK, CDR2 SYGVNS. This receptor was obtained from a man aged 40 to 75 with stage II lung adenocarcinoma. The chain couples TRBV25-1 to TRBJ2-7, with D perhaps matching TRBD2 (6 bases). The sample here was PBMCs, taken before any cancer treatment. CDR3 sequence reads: CASTKRGSAYEQYF. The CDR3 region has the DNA TGTGCCAGCACCAAACGGGGGTCCGCCTACGAGCAGTACTTC.